This T cell receptor (beta chain) emerged from a study of T cells of healthy individuals. From the 5' RACE reads, TCRdb called clonotypes with MiXCR, one entry per CDR3 protein. The data show 85,000 to 100,000 distinct CDR3 sequences, with 15% to 20% seen just once and under 7.5% held by the top ten. This clonotype was obtained from a human donor in good health.

The CDR3 DNA sequence: TGTGCCAGTCAGTCTTCGGGGAGCTCTTATTACAGCAATCAGCCCCAGCATTTT. Amino acids: CASQSSGSSYYSNQPQHF. The V call is TRBV19, the J call TRBJ1-5; no clear D gene. V was cut by 8 bases and J by 1 base, with 24 bases left in between. The CDR3 length is 18 residues. Germline-derived CDR1 and CDR2 are LNHDA and SQIVND (reference sequence).